These 22 T cell receptor beta chains were sequenced from one sample in a study of CD8+ T cells in alopecia areata. Investigators isolated RNA and reverse transcribed it into cDNA to act as the sequencing template. Profiling relied on immunoSEQ multiplex PCR, and the TCRdb table lists in-frame clones only, not all of them. Here the sample spans approximately 200,000 clones, approximately 56% being singletons. Stated treatment: oral pan-JAK inhibitor, 5-10 mg twice daily. Specimen: CD4+ T cells sorted from blood, collected at week 4, from a patient treated with tofacitinib. All receptors derive from a human donor with alopecia areata.

In this sample, this clone turned up a few times. This chain joins TRBV7-9 and TRBJ2-4; D is possibly TRBD2 (5 bases). Germline CDR1 and CDR2: SEHNR and FQNEAQ (reference sequence). This CDR3 comprises 16 residues. V shed 4 bases and J shed 7 bases, with 20 bases lying between them. The CDR3 here is CASSSTGPGGFNIQYF. In nucleotides, the CDR3 is TGTGCCAGCAGCTCTACCGGGCCCGGAGGTTTCAACATTCAGTACTTC. Full variable domain (remainder filled in from reference TRBV7-9 and TRBJ2-4): DTGVSQNPRHKITKRGQNVTFRCDPISEHNRLYWYRQTLGQGPEFLTYFQNEAQLEKSRLLSDRFSAERPKGSFSTLEIQRTEQGDSAMYLCASSSTGPGGFNIQYFGAGTRLSVL.

This clone appeared a few times. The chain recombines TRBV23-1 with TRBJ1-5; no clear D gene. TRBV23-1 belongs to the ORF category, with a function that is uncertain. The CDR3 length is 15 residues. The V and J ends lost 4 bases and 0 bases respectively, with 10 bases between them. The CDR3, as DNA: TGCGCCAGCAGTCGAGGACGGTATAGCAATCAGCCCCAGCATTTT. It is translated as CASSRGRYSNQPQHF.

The chain combines TRBV7-8 with TRBJ1-2; D is possibly TRBD1 (5 bases). Germline CDR1 and CDR2: SGHVS and FQNEAQ. The V and J ends lost 3 bases and 7 bases respectively, with 12 bases between them. The CDR3 contains 13 residues. The DNA for the CDR3 is TGTGCCAGCAGCTTGGTCCAGGGTGCTGGCTACACCTTC. Residues: CASSLVQGAGYTF.

This chain links TRBV30 with TRBJ2-5; D is possibly TRBD2 (5 bases). Between the trimmed V and J ends, which lost 4 bases and 0 bases, there was a span of 15 bases. The CDR3 spans 15 residues. Germline V lookup: CDR1 GTSNPN, CDR2 SVGIG (reference sequence). CDR3 bases: TGTGCCTGGACCCGGCAGCCGGGGTACCAAGAGACCCAGTACTTC. Its translation is CAWTRQPGYQETQYF.

V is TRBV7-9 and J is TRBJ2-5; D is undetermined. V lost 5 bases and J lost 0, with 10 bases in between. This CDR3 has 14 residues. CDR1 and CDR2 from the germline V gene are SEHNR and FQNEAQ (reference sequence). CDR3: CASSLLFDQETQYF. CDR3 nucleotide sequence: TGTGCCAGCAGCCTTCTATTCGACCAAGAGACCCAGTACTTC.

The chain joins TRBV29-1 to TRBJ2-2, with D uncertain. CDR3 size: 12 residues. V dropped 4 bases and J dropped 1 base, with 4 bases sitting between them. Germline V lookup: CDR1 SQVTM, CDR2 ANQGSEA. The CDR3 sequence: CSVGENTGELFF. DNA of the CDR3: TGCAGCGTTGGGGAGAACACCGGGGAGCTGTTTTTT.

This sequence joins TRBV5-6 and TRBJ1-5; D uncertain. Germline CDR1 and CDR2: SGHDT and YYEEEE. The V and J ends lost 2 bases and 1 base respectively, with 7 bases between them. The length of the CDR3 is 14 residues. CDR3 sequence reads: CASSFVGSNQPQHF. The DNA for the CDR3 is TGTGCCAGCAGCTTCGTCGGGAGCAATCAGCCCCAGCATTTT.

The chain has TRBV4-3 and TRBJ2-7; perhaps TRBD2 as D (5 bases). CDR3 size: 17 residues. V gave up 2 bases and J gave up 9 bases, with 26 bases separating them. Germline values: CDR1 LGHNA, CDR2 YSLEER. Here the CDR3 DNA reads TGCGCCAGCAGCCAATGGGCTAGCACTGGGTTCCTACGAGGGCAGTACTTC. It codes for CASSQWASTGFLRGQYF.

This clone was seen once. V usage is TRBV11-2 and J usage is TRBJ2-3; 7 bases are a match to TRBD1. CDR3 length: 15 amino acids. The ends lost 1 base at V and 3 bases at J; junction bases unmatched: 4. Germline V gene data show CDR1 as SGHAT and CDR2 as FQNNGV. Here the CDR3 DNA reads TGTGCCAGCAGCTTAGGTGGCAGGGGGACAGATACGCAGTATTTT. This sequence encodes CASSLGGRGTDTQYF. Full variable domain (remainder filled in from reference TRBV11-2 and TRBJ2-3): EAGVAQSPRYKIIEKRQSVAFWCNPISGHATLYWYQQILGQGPKLLIQFQNNGVVDDSQLPKDRFSAERLKGVDSTLKIQPAKLEDSAVYLCASSLGGRGTDTQYFGPGTRLTVL.

This chain joins TRBV5-1 and TRBJ2-4; D possibly corresponds to TRBD2 (6 bases). V was shortened by 2 bases and J by 8 bases, with 17 bases between the two germline ends. The CDR3 loop spans 15 amino acids. CDR1 is SGHRS, CDR2 YFSETQ, per germline. The CDR3 DNA sequence: TGCGCCAGCAGCTTAATAGGGCGCGGGGAAGACATTCAGTACTTC. It is translated as CASSLIGRGEDIQYF. The full variable domain, rest sourced from reference TRBV5-1 and TRBJ2-4, is KAGVTQTPRYLIKTRGQQVTLSCSPISGHRSVSWYQQTPGQGLQFLFEYFSETQRNKGNFPGRFSGRQFSNSRSEMNVSTLELGDSALYLCASSLIGRGEDIQYFGAGTRLSVL.

This clone was seen once. The chain employs TRBV9 and TRBJ1-2; a weak D match, TRBD1 (6 bases). This CDR3 is built from 13 residues. With 3 bases removed from V and 4 bases from J, the gap between germline ends came to 10 bases. Germline lookup yields CDR1 SGDLS and CDR2 YYNGEE. CDR3: CASSATGAYGYTF. The CDR3 bases are TGTGCCAGCAGCGCCACGGGGGCCTATGGCTACACCTTC.

This clone has more than one count but fewer than ten. The chain carries TRBV4-2 and TRBJ1-6; TRBD1 might be the D (5 bases). V lost 5 bases and J lost 6, with 14 bases in between. The germline gives CDR1 LGHNA, CDR2 YNFKEQ. The CDR3 has 15 amino acids. The CDR3 DNA reads as TGTGCCAGCAGCTCGGAGACGGGGGGTAATTCACCCCTCCACTTT. Translated, it gives CASSSETGGNSPLHF.

The chain's CDR3 is CASSLRPGPSRQGASPLHF. The DNA for the CDR3 is TGCGCCAGCAGCCTACGACCCGGCCCCTCTCGACAGGGCGCTTCACCCCTCCACTTT. The chain employs TRBV4-1 and TRBJ1-6; 7 nucleotides align to TRBD1. The V segment lost 4 bases and the J segment 9 bases; nucleotides outside the gene matches: 21. This CDR3 comprises 19 residues. The V gene's germline CDR1 is MGHRA and CDR2 YSYEKL.

The chain couples TRBV5-4 to TRBJ2-3, with D uncertain. The ends were cut back, 4 bases at V and 1 base at J, with 13 bases in the middle. The V gene's germline CDR1 is SGHNT and CDR2 YYREEE (reference sequence). The CDR3 is 15 residues long. The CDR3 sequence: CASSRVGSRTDTQYF. In DNA, the CDR3 is TGTGCCAGCAGCCGGGTCGGGTCCCGCACAGATACGCAGTATTTT.

The chain employs TRBV6-5 and TRBJ2-7; no clear D gene. The CDR3 sequence is 14 residues long. The V gene lost 6 bases and the J gene lost 0 bases, with 12 bases spanning the gap. Looked up from germline, CDR1 is MNHEY and CDR2 is SVGAGI. The CDR3 bases are TGTGCCAGCAGCCTTTTGGTTAGCTCCTACGAGCAGTACTTC. Protein product: CASSLLVSSYEQYF.

The J gene is TRBJ2-5, the V gene TRBV28, with D possibly called TRBD1 or TRBD2 (5 bases each). Germline loops: CDR1 MDHEN, CDR2 SYDVKM. Trimming stripped 3 bases from V and 3 bases from J, with 11 bases between. The CDR3 is 14 amino acids. In DNA, the CDR3 is TGTGCCAGCAGTTTGCCAGGGACGAAAGAGACCCAGTACTTC. Translation: CASSLPGTKETQYF.

The chain joins TRBV29-1 to TRBJ1-2; possibly TRBD1 for D (5 bases). The CDR3 sequence is 12 residues long. CDR1 and CDR2 (germline): SQVTM, ANQGSEA. Trimming cost V 7 bases and J 5 bases, with 14 bases left between them. The CDR3 is CSGDLQAYGYTF. The CDR3 DNA reads as TGCAGCGGGGACCTCCAGGCGTATGGCTACACCTTC.

Only a few counts were recorded for this clone. The V and J genes are TRBV7-2 and TRBJ1-6; D is possibly TRBD1 (6 bases). The germline CDR1 and CDR2 sequences are SGHTA and FQGNSA. This CDR3 spans 16 amino acids. V was shortened by 0 bases and J by 7 bases, with 13 bases between the two germline ends. CDR3 residues: CASSLASDRWNSPLHF. The CDR3 DNA is TGTGCCAGCAGCTTAGCCTCAGACAGGTGGAATTCACCCCTCCACTTT.

The CDR3 region has the DNA TGTGCCAGCAGCCCTCCTTCCGGGACCCTTAGCTCCTACAATGAGCAGTTCTTC. It specifies CASSPPSGTLSSYNEQFF. The genes are TRBV4-2 and TRBJ2-1; TRBD1 or TRBD2 may be the D gene (5 bases each). The CDR3 is 18 amino acids. The germline V gene has CDR1 LGHNA and CDR2 YNFKEQ. V dropped 4 bases and J dropped 0 bases, with 19 bases sitting between them.

In this sample, this clone turned up a few times. The gene calls are TRBV7-8 and TRBJ1-5; no clear D gene. This CDR3 is built from 15 residues. Germline V gives CDR1 SGHVS, CDR2 FQNEAQ. Trimming took 4 bases from V and 6 from J, leaving 16 bases between them. CDR3 bases: TGTGCCAGCAGCTACGACCGGGCCGCGGGTCAGCCCCAGCATTTT. Its protein product is CASSYDRAAGQPQHF. The full variable domain, rest sourced from reference TRBV7-8 and TRBJ1-5, is GAGVSQSPRYKVAKRGQDVALRCDPISGHVSLFWYQQALGQGPEFLTYFQNEAQLDKSGLPSDRFFAERPEGSVSTLKIQRTQQEDSAVYLCASSYDRAAGQPQHFGDGTRLSIL.

This clone appeared a few times. This chain uses TRBV30 with TRBJ2-5, with TRBD2 matching over 8 bases. The trim removed 5 bases at V and 1 base at J, leaving 9 bases unmatched. Looked up from germline, CDR1 is GTSNPN and CDR2 is SVGIG (reference sequence). There are 15 residues in the CDR3. DNA of the CDR3: TGTGCCTGGCGTACCCACGGGGGGGGCCAAGAGACCCAGTACTTC. This translates into CAWRTHGGGQETQYF.

The rearrangement uses TRBV30 and TRBJ1-1, with D perhaps TRBD1 (5 bases). Germline values: CDR1 GTSNPN, CDR2 SVGIG (reference sequence). The CDR3 is made up of 15 amino acids. With 1 base removed from V and 3 bases from J, the gap between germline ends came to 15 bases. The CDR3 is CAWSARRQGDTEAFF. CDR3 bases: TGTGCCTGGAGTGCGCGACGTCAGGGAGACACTGAAGCTTTCTTT.